The 12 T cell receptor beta chains listed next were all sequenced from one sample in a study of OX40 agonist ivuxolimab in advanced cancers. Only in-frame clones appear in the TCRdb table, and some are missing; sequencing was by immunoSEQ multiplex PCR. Counted here are 65,000 to 75,000 clones, roughly nine tenths occurring once; the ten biggest clones make up around 3.6%. Sequencing used CD4+ or CD8+ T cells sorted from blood, obtained in a trial of the OX40 agonist ivuxolimab. Receptor source: an adult with an advanced solid tumor such as melanoma, head and neck, liver or kidney cancer.

The rearrangement joins TRBV5-6 to TRBJ1-5; no definite D call. V was shortened by 3 bases and J by 5 bases, with 12 bases between the two germline ends. This CDR3 region has 14 residues. CDR1 is SGHDT, CDR2 YYEEEE, per germline. CDR3 region: CASSWRGSDQPQHF. CDR3 sequence (DNA): TGTGCCAGCAGCTGGAGAGGGTCGGATCAGCCCCAGCATTTT.

The rearrangement joins TRBV7-2 to TRBJ2-1; no firm D call. Trimming removed 4 bases from V and 8 bases from J, with 6 bases in between. The CDR3 consists of 11 residues. Per germline, CDR1 SGHTA and CDR2 FQGNSA. The CDR3 DNA is TGTGCCAGCAGCTCGGCCTATGAGCAGTTCTTC. This sequence encodes CASSSAYEQFF.

The chain carries TRBV5-6 and TRBJ2-1; 11 nucleotides match TRBD2. V dropped 2 bases and J dropped 4; count of bases not matched to a gene: 2. Per germline, CDR1 SGHDT and CDR2 YYEEEE. The CDR3 consists of 15 residues. This chain's CDR3 is CASSFRLAGYNEQFF. The CDR3 DNA reads TGTGCCAGCAGCTTCCGACTAGCGGGGTACAATGAGCAGTTCTTC. Using reference TRBV5-6 and TRBJ2-1 for the parts outside the CDR3, the full variable domain is DAGVTQSPTHLIKTRGQQVTLRCSPKSGHDTVSWYQQALGQGPQFIFQYYEEEERQRGNFPDRFSGHQFPNYSSELNVNALLLGDSALYLCASSFRLAGYNEQFFGPGTRLTVL.

The gene calls are TRBV5-1 and TRBJ2-1, with D perhaps matching TRBD1 (7 bases). V lost 4 bases and J lost 9, with 11 bases in between. This CDR3 is 12 amino acids long. CDR1 and CDR2 (germline): SGHRS, YFSETQ. The CDR3 region is CASSPEGAEQFF. The DNA for the CDR3 is TGCGCCAGCAGCCCGGAGGGGGCTGAGCAGTTCTTC. The variable domain in full, with the rest retrieved from reference TRBV5-1 and TRBJ2-1, is KAGVTQTPRYLIKTRGQQVTLSCSPISGHRSVSWYQQTPGQGLQFLFEYFSETQRNKGNFPGRFSGRQFSNSRSEMNVSTLELGDSALYLCASSPEGAEQFFGPGTRLTVL.

V usage is TRBV25-1 and J usage is TRBJ1-2; D not certain. CDR1 MGHDK and CDR2 SYGVNS come from the germline V gene. The CDR3 is 12 amino acids. With 8 bases removed from V and 3 bases from J, the gap between germline ends came to 10 bases. Here the CDR3 DNA reads TGTGCCAGCCAAGTCGGCGACTATGGCTACACCTTC. Its protein is CASQVGDYGYTF.

CDR3 nucleotides: TGTGCCAGTAGTGCGGGACTAGCCCAAGAGACCCAGTACTTC. This encodes CASSAGLAQETQYF. V usage is TRBV19 and J usage is TRBJ2-5, with TRBD2 matching over 9 bases. Trimming took 5 bases from V and 1 from J; bases not matched to a gene: 2. Germline-derived CDR1 and CDR2 are LNHDA and SQIVND (reference sequence). The CDR3 loop spans 14 amino acids.

This chain links TRBV27 with TRBJ2-3; D perhaps matches TRBD2 (5 bases). Germline V gene sequence: CDR1 MNHEY, CDR2 SMNVEV (reference sequence). The CDR3 length is 16 residues. Trimming shortened V by 3 bases and J by 3 bases, and 16 bases separated the two germline ends. The CDR3 DNA reads as TGTGCCAGCAGTTTCCAGCGGCCCAAGGGTACAGATACGCAGTATTTT. It yields the protein CASSFQRPKGTDTQYF.

This sequence joins TRBV18 and TRBJ1-3, with 7 positions matching TRBD1. The germline CDR1 and CDR2 sequences are KGHSH and LQKENI. This CDR3 comprises 15 residues. With V trimmed by 0 bases and J by 2 bases, 1 base remained unmatched. The CDR3 loop reads CASSPPGQPGNTIYF. CDR3 sequence (DNA): TGTGCCAGCTCACCACCGGGACAGCCTGGAAACACCATATATTTT.

V and J are TRBV28 and TRBJ1-1, with D perhaps matching TRBD1 (6 bases). The CDR3 is 12 amino acids. Germline CDR1 reads MDHEN; CDR2 reads SYDVKM. V lost 4 bases, J lost 13 bases, and 16 bases lay in between. The CDR3 sequence: CASSSPDSPGFF. DNA for the CDR3: TGTGCCAGCAGTTCCCCGGACAGTCCGGGTTTCTTT.

CDR3 region: CASDRSDTDTQYF. CDR3 coding DNA: TGTGCCAGCGATCGGTCGGACACAGATACGCAGTATTTT. V and J are TRBV2 and TRBJ2-3; the D is unclear. The germline gives CDR1 SNHLY, CDR2 FYNNEI. This CDR3 comprises 13 residues. The germline V and J ends were trimmed by 8 bases and 2 bases, with 11 bases remaining between them.

V is TRBV27 and J is TRBJ2-3; TRBD1 matches 8 bases. Per germline, CDR1 MNHEY and CDR2 SMNVEV (reference sequence). The CDR3 is 16 amino acids. The ends lost 0 bases at V and 1 base at J; junction bases unmatched: 3. The CDR3: CASSLSGTGGTDTQYF. CDR3 nucleotide sequence: TGTGCCAGCAGTTTATCCGGGACAGGCGGCACAGATACGCAGTATTTT.

This clone was seen only a few times. The rearrangement joins TRBV11-3 to TRBJ2-5; D is possibly TRBD1 (5 bases). There are 14 residues in the CDR3. Trimming took off 5 bases at V and 5 bases at J, with 15 bases between the two ends. The germline CDR1 and CDR2 sequences are SGHNT and YENEEA. CDR3 region: CASSPTGWGETQYF. The CDR3 coding sequence is TGTGCCAGCAGCCCGACTGGGTGGGGCGAGACCCAGTACTTC.